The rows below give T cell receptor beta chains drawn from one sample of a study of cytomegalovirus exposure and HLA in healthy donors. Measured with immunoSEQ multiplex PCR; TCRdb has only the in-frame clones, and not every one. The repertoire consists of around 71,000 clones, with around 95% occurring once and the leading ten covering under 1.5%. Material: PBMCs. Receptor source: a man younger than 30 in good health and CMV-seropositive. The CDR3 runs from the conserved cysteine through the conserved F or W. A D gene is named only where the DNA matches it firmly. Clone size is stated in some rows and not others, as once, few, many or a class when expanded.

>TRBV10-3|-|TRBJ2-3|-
CAISESEGDTQYF
TGTGCCATCAGTGAGTCGGAGGGAGATACGCAGTATTTT
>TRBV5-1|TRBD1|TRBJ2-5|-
CASSLVGTGEETQYF
TGCGCCAGCAGCTTGGTGGGGACAGGGGAAGAGACCCAGTACTTC
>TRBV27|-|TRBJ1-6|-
CASSSKGSPSYNSPLHF
TGTGCCAGCAGTTCCAAAGGGAGTCCCTCCTATAATTCACCCCTCCACTTT
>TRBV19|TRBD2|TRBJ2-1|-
CASSIYPSGGENEQFF
TGTGCCAGTAGTATATATCCCAGCGGGGGGGAGAATGAGCAGTTCTTC
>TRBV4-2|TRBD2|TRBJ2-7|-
CASSPRASGNSYEQYF
TGTGCCAGCAGCCCCCGGGCTAGCGGGAACTCCTACGAGCAGTACTTC
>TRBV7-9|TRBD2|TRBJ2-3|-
CASSLLAGKMGDTQYF
TGTGCCAGCAGCTTACTAGCGGGGAAGATGGGAGATACGCAGTATTTT
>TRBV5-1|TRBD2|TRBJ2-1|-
CASSLDGLAVQQFF
TGCGCCAGCAGCTTGGACGGACTAGCGGTTCAGCAGTTCTTC
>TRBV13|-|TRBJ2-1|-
CASSHRGGGYNEQFF
TGTGCCAGCAGCCACAGAGGGGGGGGGTACAATGAGCAGTTCTTC
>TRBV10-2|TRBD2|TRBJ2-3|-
CASSDGLAGWDTQYF
TGCGCCAGCAGTGATGGTCTAGCGGGATGGGATACGCAGTATTTT
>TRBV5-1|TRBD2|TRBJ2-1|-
CASSWLTSGTANNEQFF
TGCGCCAGCAGCTGGCTTACTAGCGGGACGGCCAACAATGAGCAGTTCTTC
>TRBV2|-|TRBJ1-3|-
CASSADQVSGGNTIYF
TGTGCCAGCAGTGCCGATCAGGTCTCGGGGGGAAACACCATATATTTT
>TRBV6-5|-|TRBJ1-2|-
CASSSTGANYGYTF
TGTGCCAGCAGTTCGACAGGAGCTAACTATGGCTACACCTTC
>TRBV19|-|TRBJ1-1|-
CASAGATEAFF
TGTGCCAGTGCAGGGGCGACTGAAGCTTTCTTT
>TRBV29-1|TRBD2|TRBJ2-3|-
CSALRTSGGAPDTQYF
TGCAGCGCGTTACGGACTAGCGGGGGGGCCCCAGATACGCAGTATTTT
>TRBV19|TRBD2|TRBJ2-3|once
CASKVGSGIDTQYF
TGTGCCAGTAAGGTCGGGAGCGGGATAGATACGCAGTATTTT
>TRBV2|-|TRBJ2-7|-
CASSVEGGRYEQYF
TGTGCCAGCAGTGTAGAAGGCGGAAGGTACGAGCAGTACTTC
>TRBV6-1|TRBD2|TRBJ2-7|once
CASSVFGTPGRSYEQYF
TGTGCCAGCAGTGTCTTCGGGACGCCCGGGAGGTCCTACGAGCAGTACTTC
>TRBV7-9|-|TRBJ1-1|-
CASTEITRMGEAFF
TGTGCCAGCACCGAGATCACACGGATGGGCGAAGCTTTCTTT
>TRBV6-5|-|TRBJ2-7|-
CASSMEAGISYEQYF
TGTGCCAGCAGTATGGAAGCCGGGATCTCCTACGAGCAGTACTTC
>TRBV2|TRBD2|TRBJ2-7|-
CASSEGCGSPICYEQYF
TGTGCCAGCAGTGAAGGGTGCGGGAGCCCCATATGTTACGAGCAGTACTTC
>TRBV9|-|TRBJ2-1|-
CASSRADVYNEQFF
TGTGCCAGCAGCAGAGCGGACGTCTACAATGAGCAGTTCTTC
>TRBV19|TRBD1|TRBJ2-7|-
CASSGQGGFSEQYF
TGTGCCAGTAGCGGACAGGGGGGTTTCTCCGAGCAGTACTTC
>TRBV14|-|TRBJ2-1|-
CASSQDGSGLLLYNEQFF
TGTGCCAGCAGCCAAGATGGGTCAGGTTTATTACTCTACAATGAGCAGTTCTTC
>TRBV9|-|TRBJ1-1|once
CASSVFGSTEAFF
TGTGCCAGCAGCGTTTTCGGGAGCACTGAAGCTTTCTTT
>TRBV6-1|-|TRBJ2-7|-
CASRAQYEQYF
TGTGCCAGCAGAGCTCAATACGAGCAGTACTTC
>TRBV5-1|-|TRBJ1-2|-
CASSEANYGYTF
TGCGCCAGCTCGGAGGCTAACTATGGCTACACCTTC
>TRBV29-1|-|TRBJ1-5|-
CSVEGQPSQHF
TGCAGCGTTGAGGGGCAGCCAAGCCAGCATTTT
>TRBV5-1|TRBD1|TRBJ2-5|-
CASSGTGGETQYF
TGCGCCAGCAGCGGGACAGGGGGGGAGACCCAGTACTTC
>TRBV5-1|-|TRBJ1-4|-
CASSPRTATNEKLFF
TGCGCCAGCAGCCCGAGGACAGCAACTAATGAAAAACTGTTTTTT
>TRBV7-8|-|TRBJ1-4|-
CASSLVWPQEKLFF
TGTGCCAGCAGCTTAGTCTGGCCACAGGAAAAACTGTTTTTT
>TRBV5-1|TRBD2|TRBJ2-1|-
CASSLESGTYNEQFF
TGCGCCAGCAGCTTGGAGAGCGGGACCTACAATGAGCAGTTCTTC
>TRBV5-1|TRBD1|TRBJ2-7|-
CASSPGTEAYEQYF
TGCGCCAGCAGCCCGGGGACAGAGGCCTACGAGCAGTACTTC
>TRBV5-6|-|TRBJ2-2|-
CASSLVGAGTGELFF
TGTGCCAGCAGCTTGGTAGGGGCGGGGACCGGGGAGCTGTTTTTT
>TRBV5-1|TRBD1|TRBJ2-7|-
CASSLVQGVYEQYF
TGCGCCAGCAGCTTGGTGCAGGGGGTTTACGAGCAGTACTTC
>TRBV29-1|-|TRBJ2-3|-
CSETSTPFTQYF
TGCAGCGAAACTAGTACCCCTTTTACGCAGTATTTT
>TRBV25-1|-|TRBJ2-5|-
CASSGGGSRGQETQYF
TGTGCCAGCAGTGGAGGTGGGTCCAGGGGACAAGAGACCCAGTACTTC
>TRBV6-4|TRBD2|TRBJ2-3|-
CASSTNNGGADTQYF
TGTGCCAGCAGTACCAACAACGGGGGGGCAGATACGCAGTATTTT
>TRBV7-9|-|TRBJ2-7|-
CASSLVSTAYEQYF
TGTGCCAGCAGCTTAGTTTCCACAGCCTACGAGCAGTACTTC
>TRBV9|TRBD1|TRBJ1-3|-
CASSDTGGRNTIYF
TGTGCCAGCAGCGATACAGGGGGTCGAAACACCATATATTTT
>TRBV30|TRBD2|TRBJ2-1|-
CAWSAGTSGVYEQFF
TGTGCCTGGAGTGCCGGGACTAGCGGGGTTTATGAGCAGTTCTTC
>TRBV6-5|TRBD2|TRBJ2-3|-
CASSFVAGGRDTQYF
TGTGCCAGCAGTTTTGTAGCGGGGGGGCGAGATACGCAGTATTTT
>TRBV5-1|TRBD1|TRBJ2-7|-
CASSGGDRATEQYF
TGCGCCAGCAGCGGGGGGGACAGGGCAACGGAGCAGTACTTC
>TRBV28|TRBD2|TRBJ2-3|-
CASRGVASGKGGSDTQYF
TGTGCCAGCAGGGGGGTGGCTAGCGGGAAAGGTGGCTCAGATACGCAGTATTTT
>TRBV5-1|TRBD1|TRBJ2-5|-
CASRAGTGVVETQYF
TGCGCCAGCAGGGCCGGGACAGGGGTGGTAGAGACCCAGTACTTC
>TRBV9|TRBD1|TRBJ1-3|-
CASSERTGGNTIYF
TGTGCCAGCAGCGAAAGGACAGGGGGAAACACCATATATTTT
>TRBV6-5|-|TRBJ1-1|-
CASRPFSQVNTEAFF
TGTGCCAGCAGACCATTCTCACAGGTGAACACTGAAGCTTTCTTT
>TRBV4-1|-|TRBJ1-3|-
CASSQGAGANSGNTIYF
TGCGCCAGCAGCCAAGGGGCAGGGGCCAACTCTGGAAACACCATATATTTT
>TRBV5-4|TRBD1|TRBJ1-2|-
CASSPATGGGSYTF
TGTGCCAGCAGCCCGGCTACAGGGGGCGGGAGCTACACCTTC
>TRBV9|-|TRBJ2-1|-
CASSPSGQSSYNEQFF
TGTGCCAGCAGCCCTTCGGGACAAAGCTCCTACAATGAGCAGTTCTTC
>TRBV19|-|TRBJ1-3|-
CASSIRESSGNTIYF
TGTGCCAGTAGTATCCGTGAGAGCTCTGGAAACACCATATATTTT
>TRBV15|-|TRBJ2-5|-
CATSNGRKQETQYF
TGTGCCACCAGCAACGGCAGGAAACAAGAGACCCAGTACTTC